This T cell receptor (beta chain) was identified in a study of blood T cell repertoires in COVID-19. Turning to the study itself: There were acute and convalescent COVID-19 samples, and they came from the United States, Italy and Spain. Sources were T cells, B-cell-depleted T cells, or PBMCs; the material itself was cDNA or gDNA.

Sequenced by immunoSEQ multiplex PCR; TCRdb stores in-frame clones only, minus some. The table has 200,000 to 300,000 clones, approximately 85% seen once. Germline CDR1 LNHDA, CDR2 SQIVND (reference sequence). This CDR3 contains 14 residues. The ends lost 3 bases at V and 7 bases at J; junction bases unmatched: 7. V and J are TRBV19 and TRBJ1-2; 8 bases match TRBD1. The sample was peripheral blood. The receptor comes from a woman in her seventies with acute or convalescent COVID-19. CDR3 sequence reads: CASSIGQGASGYTF. The DNA for the CDR3 is TGTGCCAGTAGTATTGGGCAGGGGGCATCTGGCTACACCTTC.